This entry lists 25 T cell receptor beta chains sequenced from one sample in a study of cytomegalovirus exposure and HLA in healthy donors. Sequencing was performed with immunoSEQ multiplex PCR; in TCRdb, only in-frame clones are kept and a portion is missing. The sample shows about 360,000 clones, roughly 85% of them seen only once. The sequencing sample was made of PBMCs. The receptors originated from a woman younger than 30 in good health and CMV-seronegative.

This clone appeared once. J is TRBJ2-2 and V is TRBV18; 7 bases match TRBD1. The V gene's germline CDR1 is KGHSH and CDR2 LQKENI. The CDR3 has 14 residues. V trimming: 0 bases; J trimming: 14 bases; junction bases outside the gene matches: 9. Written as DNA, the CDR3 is TGTGCCAGCTCACCACCGGAAACGACAGGGAAACTGTTTTTT. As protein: CASSPPETTGKLFF.

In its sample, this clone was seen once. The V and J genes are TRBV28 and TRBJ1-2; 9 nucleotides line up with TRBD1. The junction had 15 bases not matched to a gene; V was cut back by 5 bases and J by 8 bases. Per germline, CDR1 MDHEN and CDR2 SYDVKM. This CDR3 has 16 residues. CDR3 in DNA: TGTGCCAGCAGTACGACAAGACAGGGGGTTTGGGGCGGCTACACCTTC. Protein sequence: CASSTTRQGVWGGYTF.

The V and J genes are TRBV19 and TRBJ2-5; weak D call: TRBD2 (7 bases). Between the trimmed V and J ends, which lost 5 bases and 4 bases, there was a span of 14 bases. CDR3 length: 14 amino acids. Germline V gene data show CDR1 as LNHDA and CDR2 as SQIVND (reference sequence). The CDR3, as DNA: TGTGCCAGTAGTCCCGAGGGGGGGTTAGAGACCCAGTACTTC. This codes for CASSPEGGLETQYF.

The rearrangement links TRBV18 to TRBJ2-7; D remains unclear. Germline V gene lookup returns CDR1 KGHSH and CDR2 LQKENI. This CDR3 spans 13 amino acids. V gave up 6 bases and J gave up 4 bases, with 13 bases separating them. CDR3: CASSRGTWYEQYF. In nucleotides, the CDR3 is TGTGCCAGCTCCCGCGGAACCTGGTACGAGCAGTACTTC.

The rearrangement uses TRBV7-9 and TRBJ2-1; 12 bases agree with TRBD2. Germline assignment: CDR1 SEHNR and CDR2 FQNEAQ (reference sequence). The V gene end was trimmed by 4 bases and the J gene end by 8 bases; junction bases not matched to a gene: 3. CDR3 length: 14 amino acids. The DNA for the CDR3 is TGTGCCAGCAGCTCTAGCGGGAGGGTGGATGAGCAGTTCTTC. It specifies CASSSSGRVDEQFF.

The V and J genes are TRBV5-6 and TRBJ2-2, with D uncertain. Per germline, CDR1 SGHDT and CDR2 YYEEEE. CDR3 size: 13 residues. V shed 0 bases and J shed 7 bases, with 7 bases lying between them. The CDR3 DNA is TGTGCCAGCAGCTTGGGTGACTTCGGGGAGCTGTTTTTT. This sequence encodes CASSLGDFGELFF.

DNA for the CDR3: TGTGCCAGCAGTTTAGCAGGCATTGGAAACACCATATATTTT. This codes for CASSLAGIGNTIYF. This chain links TRBV28 with TRBJ1-3; no reliable D call. Trimming removed 2 bases at V and 3 bases at J, with 8 bases between. Per the germline V gene, CDR1 is MDHEN and CDR2 is SYDVKM. The CDR3 consists of 14 residues.

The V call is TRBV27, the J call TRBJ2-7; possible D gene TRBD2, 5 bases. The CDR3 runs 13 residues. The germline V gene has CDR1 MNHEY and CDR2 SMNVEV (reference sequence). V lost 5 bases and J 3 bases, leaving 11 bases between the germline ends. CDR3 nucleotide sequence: TGTGCCAGCAGTCCTGCCGAGGGCTACGAGCAGTACTTC. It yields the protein CASSPAEGYEQYF.

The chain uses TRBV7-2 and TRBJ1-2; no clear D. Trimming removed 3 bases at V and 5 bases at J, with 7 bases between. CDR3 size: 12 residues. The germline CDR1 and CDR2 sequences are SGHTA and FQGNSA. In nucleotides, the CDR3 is TGTGCCAGCAGCTTCTCGGAGTATGGCTACACCTTC. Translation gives CASSFSEYGYTF.

The chain's CDR3 is CASSLISREKLFF. In DNA, the CDR3 is TGTGCCAGCAGTTTAATTTCTCGGGAAAAACTGTTTTTT. V and J are TRBV27 and TRBJ1-4; D remains ambiguous. This CDR3 region has 13 residues. V was cut by 2 bases and J by 8 bases, with 9 bases left in between. From germline, CDR1 is MNHEY and CDR2 SMNVEV (reference sequence).

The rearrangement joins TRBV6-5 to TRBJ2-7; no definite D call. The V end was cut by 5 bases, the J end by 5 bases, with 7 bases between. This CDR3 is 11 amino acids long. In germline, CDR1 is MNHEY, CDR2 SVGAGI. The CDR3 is CASSEFHEQYF. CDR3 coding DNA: TGTGCCAGCAGTGAGTTCCACGAGCAGTACTTC.

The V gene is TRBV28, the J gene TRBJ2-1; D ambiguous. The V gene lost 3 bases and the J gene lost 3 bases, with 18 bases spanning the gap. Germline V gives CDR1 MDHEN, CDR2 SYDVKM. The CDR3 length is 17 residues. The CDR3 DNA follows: TGTGCCAGCAGTTTTGGGCCCGCTTCCCCCTTCTACAATGAGCAGTTCTTC. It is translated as CASSFGPASPFYNEQFF.

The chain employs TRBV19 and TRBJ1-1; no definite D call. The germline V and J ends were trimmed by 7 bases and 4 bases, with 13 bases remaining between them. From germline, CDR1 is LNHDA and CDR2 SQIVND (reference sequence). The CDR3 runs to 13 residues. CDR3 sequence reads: CASTPLGSTEAFF. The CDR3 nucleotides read TGTGCCAGTACCCCCTTAGGGAGCACTGAAGCTTTCTTT.

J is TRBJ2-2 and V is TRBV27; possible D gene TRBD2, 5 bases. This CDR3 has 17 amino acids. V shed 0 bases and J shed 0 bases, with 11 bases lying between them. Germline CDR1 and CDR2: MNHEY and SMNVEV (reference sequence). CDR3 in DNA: TGTGCCAGCAGTTTATCCGTAGGGAGAGCGAACACCGGGGAGCTGTTTTTT. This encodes CASSLSVGRANTGELFF.

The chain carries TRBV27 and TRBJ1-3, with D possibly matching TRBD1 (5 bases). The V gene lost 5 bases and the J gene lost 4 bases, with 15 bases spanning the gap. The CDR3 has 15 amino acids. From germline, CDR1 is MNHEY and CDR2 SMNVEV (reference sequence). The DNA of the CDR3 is TGTGCCAGCAGTCCCCTTGGGACTTTCGGAAACACCATATATTTT. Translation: CASSPLGTFGNTIYF.

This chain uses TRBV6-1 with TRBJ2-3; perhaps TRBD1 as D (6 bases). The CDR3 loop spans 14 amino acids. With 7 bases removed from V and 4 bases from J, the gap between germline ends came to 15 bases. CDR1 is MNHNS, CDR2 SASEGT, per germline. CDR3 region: CASKAQGRPDTQYF. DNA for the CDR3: TGTGCCAGCAAGGCTCAGGGGAGACCAGATACGCAGTATTTT.

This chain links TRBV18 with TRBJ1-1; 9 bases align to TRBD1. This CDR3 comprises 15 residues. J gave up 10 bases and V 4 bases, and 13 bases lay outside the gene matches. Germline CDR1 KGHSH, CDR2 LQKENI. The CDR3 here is CASSRGQGMSDGAFF. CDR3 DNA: TGTGCCAGCTCACGAGGACAGGGGATGTCCGATGGAGCTTTCTTT.

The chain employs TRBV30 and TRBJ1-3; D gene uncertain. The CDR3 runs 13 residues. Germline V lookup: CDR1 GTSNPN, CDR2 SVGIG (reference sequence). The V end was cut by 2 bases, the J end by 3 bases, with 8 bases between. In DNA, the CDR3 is TGTGCCTGGAGTCCTTTAAATGGAAACACCATATATTTT. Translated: CAWSPLNGNTIYF.

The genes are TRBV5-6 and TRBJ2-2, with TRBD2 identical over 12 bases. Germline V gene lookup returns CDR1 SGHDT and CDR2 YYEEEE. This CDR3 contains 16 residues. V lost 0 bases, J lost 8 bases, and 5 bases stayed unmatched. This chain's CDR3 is CASSLDLAGGTGELFF. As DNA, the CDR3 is TGTGCCAGCAGCTTGGACCTAGCGGGGGGGACAGGGGAGCTGTTTTTT.

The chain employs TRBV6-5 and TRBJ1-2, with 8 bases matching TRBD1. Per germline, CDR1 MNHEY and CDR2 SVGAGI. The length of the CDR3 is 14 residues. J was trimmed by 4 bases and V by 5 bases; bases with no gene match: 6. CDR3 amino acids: CASSVQGAGYGYTF. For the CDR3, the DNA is TGTGCCAGCAGTGTGCAGGGGGCGGGCTATGGCTACACCTTC.

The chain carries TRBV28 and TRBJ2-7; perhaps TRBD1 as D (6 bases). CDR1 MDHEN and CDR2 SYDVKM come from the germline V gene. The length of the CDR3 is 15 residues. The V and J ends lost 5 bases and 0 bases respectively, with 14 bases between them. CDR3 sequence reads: CASSPALGGSYEQYF. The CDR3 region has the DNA TGTGCCAGCAGTCCCGCTTTAGGGGGCTCCTACGAGCAGTACTTC.

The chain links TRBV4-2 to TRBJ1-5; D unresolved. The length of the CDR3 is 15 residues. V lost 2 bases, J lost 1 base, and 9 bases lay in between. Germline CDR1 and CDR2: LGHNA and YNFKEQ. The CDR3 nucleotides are TGTGCCAGCAGCCAACTGATGGAGAGCAATCAGCCCCAGCATTTT. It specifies CASSQLMESNQPQHF.

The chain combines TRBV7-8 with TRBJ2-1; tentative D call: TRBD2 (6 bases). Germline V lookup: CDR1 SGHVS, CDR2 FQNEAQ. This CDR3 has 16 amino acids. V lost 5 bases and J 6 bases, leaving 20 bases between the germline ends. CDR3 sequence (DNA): TGTGCCAGCAGCCCGCTAGGAGGGCTGGGTATCAATGAGCAGTTCTTC. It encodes CASSPLGGLGINEQFF.

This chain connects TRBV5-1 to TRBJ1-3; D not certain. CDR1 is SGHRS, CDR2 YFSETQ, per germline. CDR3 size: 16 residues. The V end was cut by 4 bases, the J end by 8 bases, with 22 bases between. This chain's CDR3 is CASSPGIDPGSDTIYF. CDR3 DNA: TGCGCCAGCAGCCCGGGGATCGACCCCGGGTCAGACACCATATATTTT.

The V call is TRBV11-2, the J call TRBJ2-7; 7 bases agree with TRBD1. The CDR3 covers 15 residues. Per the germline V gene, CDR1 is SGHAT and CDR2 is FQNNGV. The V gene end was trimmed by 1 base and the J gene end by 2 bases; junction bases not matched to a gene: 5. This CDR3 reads CASSLARDSAYEQYF. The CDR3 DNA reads TGTGCCAGCAGCTTAGCCCGGGACAGTGCCTACGAGCAGTACTTC.